This T cell receptor (beta chain) is from a study of technical replicates of blood from a handful of donors. Only in-frame clones appear in the TCRdb table, and some are missing; sequencing was by immunoSEQ multiplex PCR. The data hold about 79,000 clones, with roughly 94% observed a single time. This CDR3 has 15 amino acids. In germline, CDR1 is SGHRS, CDR2 YFSETQ. V lost 1 base to trimming and J lost 1 base, with 11 bases between them. The TCR comes from a human donor in good health. The chain links TRBV5-1 to TRBJ2-5, with a weak D call TRBD2 (6 bases). The sequencing sample was made of T cells isolated from PBMCs. This CDR3 reads CASSLSSGFQETQYF. In DNA form, the CDR3 reads TGCGCCAGCAGCTTGAGTAGCGGCTTCCAAGAGACCCAGTACTTC.